The rows below give T cell receptor beta chains drawn from one sample of a study of T cell responses to AZD1222 COVID-19 vaccine. The table came from immunoSEQ multiplex PCR; TCRdb's copy has only in-frame clones and leaves some out. The sample lists 150,000 to 200,000 clones; 75% to 90% were seen once. The sample was peripheral blood, taken 28 days after the second dose of the MenACWY control vaccine. The source is an adult who received the MenACWY meningococcal vaccine as a control. The CDR3 runs from the conserved cysteine through the conserved F or W. Each record gives: D gene, clone size, CDR3 length, V gene, J gene, CDR3 protein, CDR3 DNA. The D gene is left open where the match is weak. A row's size may be missing; if present it is once, few, many or a size class.

TRBD1	NA	15	TRBV9	TRBJ2-1	CASSVGQGEFNEQFF	TGTGCCAGCAGCGTGGGGCAGGGGGAGTTCAATGAGCAGTTCTTC
NA	NA	13	TRBV11-3	TRBJ2-5	CASSSGRGGTQYF	TGTGCCAGCAGCTCCGGCAGGGGAGGGACCCAGTACTTC
TRBD1	NA	14	TRBV24-1	TRBJ1-1	CATRTGVANTEAFF	TGTGCCACCAGGACAGGGGTGGCGAACACTGAAGCTTTCTTT
TRBD2	once	15	TRBV28	TRBJ2-1	CASFKTSGSYNEQFF	TGTGCCAGCTTTAAAACTAGCGGGAGCTACAATGAGCAGTTCTTC
NA	NA	13	TRBV28	TRBJ1-6	CANAGNYNSPLHF	TGTGCCAACGCCGGGAATTATAATTCACCCCTCCACTTT
NA	NA	13	TRBV5-1	TRBJ1-6	CASSLQYNSPLHF	TGCGCCAGCAGCTTGCAGTATAATTCACCCCTCCACTTT
NA	NA	18	TRBV18	TRBJ1-1	CASSPQRRALDMNTEAFF	TGTGCCAGCTCACCTCAAAGACGGGCCCTGGACATGAACACTGAAGCTTTCTTT
NA	NA	12	TRBV30	TRBJ2-3	CAWSALLGTQYF	TGTGCCTGGAGTGCCCTCTTGGGTACGCAGTATTTT
NA	once	15	TRBV4-3	TRBJ1-5	CASSLTRHSNQPQHF	TGCGCCAGCAGCTTGACGCGTCATAGCAATCAGCCCCAGCATTTT
NA	NA	16	TRBV21-1	TRBJ2-3	CASSKADGGLQDTQYF	TGTGCCAGCAGCAAGGCCGACGGGGGGCTACAGGATACGCAGTATTTT
NA	NA	16	TRBV7-2	TRBJ1-2	CASSLAAQLANYGYTF	TGTGCCAGCAGCTTAGCGGCACAGTTAGCTAACTATGGCTACACCTTC
NA	NA	14	TRBV19	TRBJ1-6	CASRQQGGGSPLHF	TGTGCCAGTAGGCAACAGGGAGGTGGTTCACCCCTCCACTTT
TRBD1	NA	14	TRBV9	TRBJ1-2	CASSVDQGAGGYTF	TGTGCCAGCAGCGTAGATCAGGGGGCCGGTGGCTACACCTTC
NA	NA	22	TRBV4-1	TRBJ1-5	CASSQDTQTRDGYSYSNQPQHF	TGCGCCAGCAGCCAAGATACCCAAACCAGGGACGGCTATTCCTATAGCAATCAGCCCCAGCATTTT
NA	NA	13	TRBV18	TRBJ2-7	CASSPGVSYEQYF	TGTGCCAGCTCACCGGGCGTCTCCTACGAGCAGTACTTC
TRBD2	NA	15	TRBV5-1	TRBJ2-3	CASSLSGGNTDTQYF	TGCGCCAGCAGCTTGTCGGGAGGGAACACAGATACGCAGTATTTT
NA	NA	13	TRBV5-4	TRBJ2-1	CASSPPGPNEQFF	TGTGCCAGCAGCCCCCCGGGCCCTAATGAGCAGTTCTTC
NA	NA	18	TRBV24-1	TRBJ2-2	CATSDLRGPYTNTGELFF	TGTGCCACCAGTGATTTGCGGGGACCCTATACGAACACCGGGGAGCTGTTTTTT
TRBD2	NA	16	TRBV9	TRBJ2-1	CASSVDVAGAYNEQFF	TGTGCCAGCAGCGTAGATGTAGCGGGGGCCTACAATGAGCAGTTCTTC
TRBD1	NA	14	TRBV19	TRBJ1-2	CATVSIDRGYGYTF	TGTGCCACCGTTTCGATCGACAGGGGCTATGGCTACACCTTC
NA	NA	13	TRBV12-3/TRBV12-4	TRBJ1-3	CASSLTLRNTIYF	TGTGCCAGCAGTTTAACCCTTCGAAACACCATATATTTT
TRBD1	NA	14	TRBV9	TRBJ2-1	CASSDRDRAHEQFF	TGTGCCAGCAGCGACCGGGACAGGGCCCATGAGCAGTTCTTC
NA	few	14	TRBV18	TRBJ1-1	CASSPGQRNTEAFF	TGTGCCAGCTCACCTGGACAGAGGAACACTGAAGCTTTCTTT
NA	NA	12	TRBV12-5	TRBJ1-1	CASGTGLSEAFF	TGTGCTAGTGGCACAGGGCTGTCTGAAGCTTTCTTT
NA	once	14	TRBV29-1	TRBJ1-5	CSVLGYGANQPQHF	TGCAGCGTCCTGGGGTACGGTGCCAATCAGCCCCAGCATTTT
NA	NA	15	TRBV5-1	TRBJ2-3	CASSLEGGFADTQYF	TGCGCCAGCAGCTTGGAAGGCGGCTTCGCAGATACGCAGTATTTT
NA	NA	14	TRBV4-3	TRBJ1-2	CASSPGTSYGDYTF	TGCGCCAGCAGCCCCGGGACGTCCTATGGTGACTACACCTTC
NA	NA	15	TRBV18	TRBJ1-4	CASSPEVATNEKLFF	TGTGCCAGCTCACCGGAAGTTGCAACTAATGAAAAACTGTTTTTT
NA	NA	15	TRBV18	TRBJ1-6	CASSPNWQGNSPLHF	TGTGCCAGCTCACCAAATTGGCAGGGCAATTCACCCCTCCACTTT
NA	NA	13	TRBV6-5	TRBJ1-6	CASGVAGDSPLHF	TGTGCCAGCGGGGTGGCAGGAGATTCACCCCTCCACTTT
NA	NA	14	TRBV10-1	TRBJ2-7	CASSRDASSYEQYF	TGCGCCAGCAGCCGGGACGCAAGCTCCTACGAGCAGTACTTC
NA	NA	14	TRBV5-1	TRBJ1-3	CASSLYGPGNTIYF	TGCGCCAGCAGCTTGTATGGTCCCGGAAACACCATATATTTT
TRBD2	NA	14	TRBV4-3	TRBJ2-7	CASSQILAGYEQYF	TGCGCCAGCAGCCAGATACTAGCGGGATACGAGCAGTACTTC
NA	NA	14	TRBV3-1/TRBV3-2	TRBJ2-7	CASSHLREKGAQYF	TGTGCCAGCAGCCATCTGCGGGAGAAGGGGGCGCAGTACTTC
NA	NA	13	TRBV12-5	TRBJ2-1	CASGLGWSNEQFF	TGTGCTAGTGGTTTGGGGTGGAGTAATGAGCAGTTCTTC
NA	NA	14	TRBV19	TRBJ1-5	CASSIGGETGLGHF	TGTGCCAGTAGTATTGGAGGGGAAACAGGGTTGGGGCATTTT
NA	NA	13	TRBV28	TRBJ1-2	CASSLAGGDGYTF	TGTGCCAGCAGTTTAGCGGGGGGAGATGGCTACACCTTC
NA	NA	13	TRBV5-5	TRBJ1-4	CASSLEQLEKLFF	TGTGCCAGCAGCTTGGAGCAGCTGGAAAAACTGTTTTTT
TRBD1	once	14	TRBV5-1	TRBJ1-2	CASSLPLTGEGYTF	TGCGCCAGCAGCTTGCCTTTGACAGGGGAGGGCTACACCTTC
NA	NA	17	TRBV28	TRBJ1-2	CASSSPGGGIWLYGYTF	TGTGCCAGCAGTTCTCCCGGAGGGGGGATTTGGTTGTATGGCTACACCTTC
NA	NA	13	TRBV5-4	TRBJ1-1	CASTVGQNTEAFF	TGTGCCAGCACCGTGGGACAGAACACTGAAGCTTTCTTT
TRBD1	NA	14	TRBV7-6	TRBJ2-7	CASSGRTGLREQYF	TGTGCCAGCAGCGGACGGACAGGGCTGAGGGAGCAGTACTTC
NA	NA	13	TRBV18	TRBJ2-1	CASSPPGDLGQFF	TGTGCCAGCTCACCACCGGGTGATCTTGGGCAGTTCTTC